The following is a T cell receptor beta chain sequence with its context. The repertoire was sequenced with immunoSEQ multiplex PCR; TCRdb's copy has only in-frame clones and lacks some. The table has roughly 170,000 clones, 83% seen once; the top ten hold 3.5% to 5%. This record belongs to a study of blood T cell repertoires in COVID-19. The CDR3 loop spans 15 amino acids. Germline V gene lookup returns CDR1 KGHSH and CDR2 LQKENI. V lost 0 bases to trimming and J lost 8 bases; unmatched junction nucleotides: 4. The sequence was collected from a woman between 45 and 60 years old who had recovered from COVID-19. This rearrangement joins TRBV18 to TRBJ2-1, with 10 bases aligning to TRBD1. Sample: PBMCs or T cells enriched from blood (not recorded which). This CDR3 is CASSPPLGQGYEQFF. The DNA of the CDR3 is TGTGCCAGCTCACCACCTTTGGGACAGGGGTATGAGCAGTTCTTC. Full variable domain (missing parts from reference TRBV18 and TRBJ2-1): NAGVMQNPRHLVRRRGQEARLRCSPMKGHSHVYWYRQLPEEGLKFMVYLQKENIIDESGMPKERFSAEFPKEGPSILRIQQVVRGDSAAYFCASSPPLGQGYEQFFGPGTRLTVL.